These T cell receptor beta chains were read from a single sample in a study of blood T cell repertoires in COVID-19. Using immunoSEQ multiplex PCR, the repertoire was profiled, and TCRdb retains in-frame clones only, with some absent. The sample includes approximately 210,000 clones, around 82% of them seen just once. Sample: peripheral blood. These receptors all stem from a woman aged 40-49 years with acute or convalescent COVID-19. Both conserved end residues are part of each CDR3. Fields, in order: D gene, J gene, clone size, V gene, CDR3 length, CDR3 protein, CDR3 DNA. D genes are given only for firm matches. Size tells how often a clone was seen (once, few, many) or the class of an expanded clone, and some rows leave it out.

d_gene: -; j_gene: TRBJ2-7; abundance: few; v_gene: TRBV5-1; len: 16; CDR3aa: CASSLATGTLAYEQYF; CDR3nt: TGCGCCAGCAGCTTGGCTACCGGGACTCTTGCCTACGAGCAGTACTTC
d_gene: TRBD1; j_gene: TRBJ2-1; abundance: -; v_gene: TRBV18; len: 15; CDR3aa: CASSPSRGRENEQFF; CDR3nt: TGTGCCAGCTCACCATCAAGGGGGCGCGAAAATGAGCAGTTCTTC
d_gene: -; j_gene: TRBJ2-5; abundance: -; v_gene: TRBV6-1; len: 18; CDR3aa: CASSESSSGAGGGKTQYF; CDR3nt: TGTGCCAGCAGTGAATCCTCATCTGGGGCAGGGGGAGGAAAGACCCAGTACTTC
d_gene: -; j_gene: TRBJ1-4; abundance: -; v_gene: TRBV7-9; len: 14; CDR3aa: CASSRGVVDEKLFF; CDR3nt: TGTGCCAGCAGCAGGGGAGTGGTGGATGAAAAACTGTTTTTT
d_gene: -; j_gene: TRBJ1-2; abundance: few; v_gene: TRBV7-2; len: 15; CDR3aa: CASSKPGPGNYGYTF; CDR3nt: TGTGCCAGCAGCAAACCGGGCCCAGGGAACTATGGCTACACCTTC
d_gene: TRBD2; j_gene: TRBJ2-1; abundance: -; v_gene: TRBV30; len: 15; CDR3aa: CAWMYPGLAGDEQFF; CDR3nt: TGTGCCTGGATGTATCCGGGACTAGCGGGAGATGAGCAGTTCTTC
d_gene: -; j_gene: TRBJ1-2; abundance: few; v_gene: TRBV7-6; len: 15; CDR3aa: CASSPWTAWDYGYTF; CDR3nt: TGTGCCAGCAGCCCCTGGACAGCTTGGGACTATGGCTACACCTTC
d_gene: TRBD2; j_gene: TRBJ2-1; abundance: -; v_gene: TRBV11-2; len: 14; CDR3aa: CASSLVGGAHEQFF; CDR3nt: TGTGCCAGCAGCTTAGTCGGGGGGGCCCATGAGCAGTTCTTC
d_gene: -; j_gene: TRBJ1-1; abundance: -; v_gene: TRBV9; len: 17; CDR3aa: CASSVGSHKGGNTEAFF; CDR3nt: TGTGCCAGCAGCGTAGGGTCTCATAAGGGAGGAAACACTGAAGCTTTCTTT
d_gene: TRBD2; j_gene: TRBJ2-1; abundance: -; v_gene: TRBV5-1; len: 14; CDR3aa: CASSLVAGGGEQFF; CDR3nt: TGCGCCAGCAGCTTGGTTGCGGGAGGTGGTGAGCAGTTCTTC
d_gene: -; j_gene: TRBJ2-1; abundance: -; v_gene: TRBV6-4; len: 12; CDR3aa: CASSRGDNEQFF; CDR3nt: TGTGCCAGCAGTCGCGGGGACAATGAGCAGTTCTTC
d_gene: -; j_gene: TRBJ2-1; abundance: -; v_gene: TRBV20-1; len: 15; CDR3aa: CSASSGTPTYNEQFF; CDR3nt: TGCAGTGCTAGTTCCGGGACTCCGACCTACAATGAGCAGTTCTTC
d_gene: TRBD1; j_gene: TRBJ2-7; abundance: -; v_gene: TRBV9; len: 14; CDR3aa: CASSAGQVPYEQYF; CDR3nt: TGTGCCAGCAGCGCCGGACAGGTCCCCTACGAGCAGTACTTC
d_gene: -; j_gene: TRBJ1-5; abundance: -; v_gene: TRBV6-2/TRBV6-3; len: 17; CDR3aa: CASSYDRLRGSNQPQHF; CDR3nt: TGTGCCAGCAGTTACGACAGGCTGAGAGGAAGCAATCAGCCCCAGCATTTT
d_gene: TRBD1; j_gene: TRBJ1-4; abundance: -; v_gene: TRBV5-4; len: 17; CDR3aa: CASSLGPGTGGGEKLFF; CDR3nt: TGTGCCAGCAGCTTGGGACCCGGGACAGGGGGGGGTGAAAAACTGTTTTTT
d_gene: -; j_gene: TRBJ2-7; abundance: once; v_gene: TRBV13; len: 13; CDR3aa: CASSLGPDYEQYF; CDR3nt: TGTGCCAGCAGCTTAGGGCCAGACTACGAGCAGTACTTC
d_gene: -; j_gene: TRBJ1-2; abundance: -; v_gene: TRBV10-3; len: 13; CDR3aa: CAIRETEFYGYTF; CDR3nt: TGTGCCATACGGGAGACAGAATTTTATGGCTACACCTTC
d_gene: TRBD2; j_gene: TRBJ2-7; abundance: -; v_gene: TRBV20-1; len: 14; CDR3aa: CSASRASGIYEQYF; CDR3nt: TGCAGTGCTAGTCGGGCTAGCGGAATCTACGAGCAGTACTTC